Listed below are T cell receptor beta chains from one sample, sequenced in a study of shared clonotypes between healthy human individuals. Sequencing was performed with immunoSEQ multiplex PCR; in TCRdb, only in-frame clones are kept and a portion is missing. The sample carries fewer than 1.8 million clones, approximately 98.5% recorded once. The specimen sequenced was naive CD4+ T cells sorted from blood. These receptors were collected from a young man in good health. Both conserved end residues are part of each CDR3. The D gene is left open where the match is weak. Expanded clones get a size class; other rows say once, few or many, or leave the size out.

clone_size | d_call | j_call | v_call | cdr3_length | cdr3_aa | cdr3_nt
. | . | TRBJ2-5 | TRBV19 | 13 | CASSPGYRETQYF | TGTGCCAGTAGTCCGGGGTATCGAGAGACCCAGTACTTC
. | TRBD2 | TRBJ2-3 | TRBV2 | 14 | CASRIGLAGDTQYF | TGTGCCAGCAGGATCGGACTAGCGGGAGATACGCAGTATTTT
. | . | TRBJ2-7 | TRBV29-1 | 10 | CSVGQEQQYF | TGCAGCGTTGGGCAGGAGCAGCAGTACTTC
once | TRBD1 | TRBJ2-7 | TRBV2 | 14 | CASSRQGATYEQYF | TGTGCCAGCAGCCGACAGGGGGCAACTTACGAGCAGTACTTC
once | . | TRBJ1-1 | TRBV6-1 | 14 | CASSGAAVFTEAFF | TGTGCCAGCAGTGGGGCCGCGGTTTTCACTGAAGCTTTCTTT
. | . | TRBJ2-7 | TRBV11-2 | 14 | CASSLAPPPYEQYF | TGTGCCAGCAGCTTAGCTCCCCCTCCCTACGAGCAGTACTTC
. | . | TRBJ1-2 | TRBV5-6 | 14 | CASSLDRNNYGYTF | TGTGCCAGCAGCTTGGACAGGAACAACTATGGCTACACCTTC
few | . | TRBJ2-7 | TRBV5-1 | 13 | CASSLLGNYEQYF | TGCGCCAGCAGCTTGTTAGGGAACTACGAGCAGTACTTC
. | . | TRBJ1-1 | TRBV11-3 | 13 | CASSFQGNTEAFF | TGTGCCAGCAGCTTTCAGGGGAACACTGAAGCTTTCTTT
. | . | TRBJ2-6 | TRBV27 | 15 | CASSFFQPGANVLTF | TGTGCCAGCAGTTTCTTCCAGCCGGGGGCAAACGTCCTGACTTTC
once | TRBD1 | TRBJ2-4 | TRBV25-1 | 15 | CATKGQGWTKNIQYF | TGTGCCACTAAAGGACAGGGTTGGACCAAAAACATTCAGTACTTC
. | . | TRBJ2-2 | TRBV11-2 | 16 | CASSTGFGLLTGELFF | TGTGCCAGCAGCACTGGATTTGGACTTCTCACCGGGGAGCTGTTTTTT
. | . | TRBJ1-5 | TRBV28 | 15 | CASSFAGRAHQPQHF | TGTGCCAGCAGTTTCGCCGGCAGGGCCCATCAGCCCCAGCATTTT
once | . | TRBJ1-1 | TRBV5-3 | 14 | CARSATGLNTEAFF | TGTGCCAGAAGCGCCACAGGGTTGAACACTGAAGCTTTCTTT
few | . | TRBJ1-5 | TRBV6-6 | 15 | CASRPPGLSNQPQHF | TGTGCCAGCAGGCCCCCGGGACTCAGCAATCAGCCCCAGCATTTT
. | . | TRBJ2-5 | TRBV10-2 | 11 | CASSETETQYF | TGCGCCAGCAGTGAAACAGAGACCCAGTACTTC
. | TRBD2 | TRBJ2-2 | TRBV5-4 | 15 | CASSSLAGVSGELFF | TGTGCCAGCAGTTCTTTAGCGGGAGTCTCCGGGGAGCTGTTTTTT
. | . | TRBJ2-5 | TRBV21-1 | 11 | CASSPSERRYF | TGTGCCAGCAGCCCGTCGGAACGGCGGTACTTC
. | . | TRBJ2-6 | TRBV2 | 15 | CASSEWGSGANVLTF | TGTGCCAGCAGTGAATGGGGTTCTGGGGCCAACGTCCTGACTTTC
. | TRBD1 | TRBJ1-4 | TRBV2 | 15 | CASGGQGKNSEKLFF | TGTGCCAGCGGAGGACAGGGGAAGAACAGTGAAAAACTGTTTTTT
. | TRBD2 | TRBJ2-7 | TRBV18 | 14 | CASSPGLAGAEQYF | TGTGCCAGCTCACCAGGACTAGCGGGGGCGGAGCAGTACTTC
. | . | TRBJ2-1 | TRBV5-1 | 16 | CASSLDGSASNNEQFF | TGCGCCAGCAGCTTGGACGGTTCTGCTAGTAACAATGAGCAGTTCTTC
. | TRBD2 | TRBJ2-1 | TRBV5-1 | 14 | CASRLAGGPYEQFF | TGCGCCAGCAGACTAGCGGGAGGGCCCTATGAGCAGTTCTTC
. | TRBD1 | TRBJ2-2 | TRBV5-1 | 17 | CASSLEGFRGFTGELFF | TGCGCCAGCAGCTTGGAAGGTTTCAGGGGGTTCACCGGGGAGCTGTTTTTT
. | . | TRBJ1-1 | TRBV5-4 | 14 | CASSLEADSTEAFF | TGTGCCAGCAGCTTGGAGGCGGACTCCACTGAAGCTTTCTTT
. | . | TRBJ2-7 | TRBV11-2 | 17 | CASSLGGVTGISYEQYF | TGTGCCAGCAGCTTAGGGGGGGTGACCGGAATCTCCTACGAGCAGTACTTC
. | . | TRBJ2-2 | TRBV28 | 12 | CASSLGVGELFF | TGTGCCAGCAGTCTGGGGGTCGGGGAGCTGTTTTTT
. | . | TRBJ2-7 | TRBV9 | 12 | CASSVDSGEQYF | TGTGCCAGCAGCGTAGATTCAGGCGAGCAGTACTTC
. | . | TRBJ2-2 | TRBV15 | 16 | CATSRRVGMNTGELFF | TGTGCCACCAGCAGGAGGGTGGGGATGAACACCGGGGAGCTGTTTTTT
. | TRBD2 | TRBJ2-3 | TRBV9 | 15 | CASSVRTSGSDTQYF | TGTGCCAGCAGCGTCAGGACTAGCGGATCAGATACGCAGTATTTT
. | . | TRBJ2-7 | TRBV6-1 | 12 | CASTLNGYEQYF | TGTGCCAGCACCTTAAACGGCTACGAGCAGTACTTC
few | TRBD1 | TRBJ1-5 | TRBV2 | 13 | CASTGTGNQPQHF | TGTGCCAGCACCGGGACAGGCAATCAGCCCCAGCATTTT
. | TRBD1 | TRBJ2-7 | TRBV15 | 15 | CATSRSGQGVYEQYF | TGTGCCACCAGCAGATCAGGACAGGGGGTCTACGAGCAGTACTTC
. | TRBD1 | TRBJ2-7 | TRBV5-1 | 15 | CASSLLQGPGYEQYF | TGCGCCAGCAGCCTTTTACAGGGGCCAGGCTACGAGCAGTACTTC
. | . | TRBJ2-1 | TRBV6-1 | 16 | CASSVGHLLSYNEQFF | TGTGCCAGCAGTGTTGGACACTTACTCTCCTACAATGAGCAGTTCTTC
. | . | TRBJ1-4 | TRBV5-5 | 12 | CASSLTHEKLFF | TGTGCCAGCAGCTTAACCCATGAAAAACTGTTTTTT